This T cell receptor (beta chain) was found in a study of blood T cell repertoires in COVID-19. The table came from immunoSEQ multiplex PCR; TCRdb's copy has only in-frame clones and leaves some out. The sample shows about 99,000 clones, under 90% of them seen only once. Looked up from germline, CDR1 is SGHAT and CDR2 is FQNNGV. This CDR3 is 15 amino acids long. The V and J ends lost 2 bases and 1 base, in that order; junction bases with no gene match: 4. This TCR came from a human donor in a cohort sampled during active or convalescent COVID-19. Input material: peripheral blood. The chain employs TRBV11-2 and TRBJ1-1, with 7 nucleotides matching TRBD1. CDR3 sequence reads: CASSLRTGGNTEAFF. In nucleotides, the CDR3 is TGTGCCAGCAGCTTAAGGACAGGAGGGAACACTGAAGCTTTCTTT.